These 29 T cell receptor delta chains share one sample of origin, sequenced in a study of gamma-delta chains in newborns, infants, children. TCRdb re-called clones from the reads via CATT. The sample records more than 3,500 delta-chain clones, 6.2% being singletons. Sequencing was done on a sample of blood. All receptors derive from a child who was a newborn, infant or young child, either healthy, febrile or measles-vaccinated (not recorded which).

For this clone: The junction differs from germline at one of its ends, possibly a read error. The chain uses TRDV2 and TRDJ3; weak D call: TRDD3 (6 bases). The CDR3 contains 19 residues. Germline assignment: CDR1 GEAIGNYY and CDR2 EKD. This CDR3 is CARDTGDTRSSWDTRQMFF. The CDR3 DNA sequence: TGTGCCCGTGACACCGGAGATACGCGGAGCTCCTGGGACACCCGACAGATGTTTTTC.

V is TRDV2 and J is TRDJ3, with 13 bases aligning to TRDD3. The CDR3 extends over 19 amino acids. Germline assignment: CDR1 GEAIGNYY and CDR2 EKD. Trimming cost V 2 bases and J 0 bases; bases outside gene matches: 3. The DNA for the CDR3 is TGTGCCTGTGACAGACTGGGGGATACGAACTCCTGGGACACCCGACAGATGTTTTTC. This codes for CACDRLGDTNSWDTRQMFF.

The chain employs TRDV2 and TRDJ3; 11 bases match TRDD3. After removal of 2 bases from V and 1 base from J, the junction contained 12 bases not matched to a gene. The CDR3 is 21 amino acids. Germline values: CDR1 GEAIGNYY, CDR2 EKD. CDR3 sequence: CACDILGDNFASSWDTRQMFF. CDR3 DNA: TGTGCCTGTGACATACTGGGGGATAACTTCGCTTCTTCCTGGGACACCCGACAGATGTTTTTC.

This clone was observed a handful of times. This may come from a read error, since a much larger clone is one base off. The same CDR3 also results from other DNA sequences found in this sample. The chain recombines TRDV2 with TRDJ2; 7 bases map to TRDD3. Germline CDR1 GEAIGNYY, CDR2 EKD. This CDR3 region has 16 residues. The CDR3 reads CACDTVGGALTAQLFF. The CDR3 nucleotides are TGTGCCTGCGACACCGTTGGGGGAGCTTTGACAGCACAACTCTTCTTT.

The chain has TRDV1 and TRDJ1, with 7 bases identical to TRDD3. V gave up 0 bases and J gave up 0 bases; unmatched junction bases: 25. Looked up from germline, CDR1 is TSWWSYY and CDR2 is QGS. The CDR3 has 23 residues. In DNA, the CDR3 is TGTGCTCTTGGGGAACTCAATAGAGCCTATTGGGGGACTACACCCAACGACACCGATAAACTCATCTTT. Translation gives CALGELNRAYWGTTPNDTDKLIF.

In its sample, this clone ranks as medium-sized. V usage is TRAV29/DV5 and J usage is TRDJ1; D is possibly TRDD2 (6 bases). This CDR3 comprises 18 residues. The ends were cut back, 2 bases at V and 0 bases at J, with 23 bases in the middle. Germline assignment: CDR1 NSMFDY and CDR2 ISSIKDK. The CDR3 coding sequence is TGTGCAGCAAGTTCCGTTCCTATCGGGCCGGGGAACACCGATAAACTCATCTTT. Protein sequence: CAASSVPIGPGNTDKLIF.

CDR3 coding DNA: TGTGCCTGTGACACCTGCCGGGGGACCCGACCCTGGGACACCCGACAGATGTTTTTC. Translated: CACDTCRGTRPWDTRQMFF. The rearrangement joins TRDV2 to TRDJ3, with D possibly being TRDD3 (6 bases). The V end was cut by 0 bases, the J end by 2 bases, with 16 bases between. The CDR3 totals 19 residues. CDR1 GEAIGNYY and CDR2 EKD come from the germline V gene.

The CDR3 protein is CALRVASPSSDTDKLIF. For the CDR3, the DNA is TGTGCTCTTAGGGTTGCCTCTCCTAGCTCAGACACCGATAAACTCATCTTT. This chain uses TRDV1 with TRDJ1, with a tentative D call TRDD2 (5 bases). This CDR3 is 17 amino acids long. V was shortened by 8 bases and J by 0 bases, with 22 bases between the two germline ends. Germline V gene lookup returns CDR1 TSWWSYY and CDR2 QGS.

This clone is medium-sized in the sample. The chain carries TRDV2 and TRDJ3, with TRDD3 matching 9 bases. Germline-derived CDR1 and CDR2 are GEAIGNYY and EKD. V shed 1 base, J shed 3 bases, and the junction held 0 bases outside the gene matches. The CDR3 loop spans 16 amino acids. As DNA, the CDR3 is TGTGCCTGTGACACTGGGGGATACTGGGACACCCGACAGATGTTTTTC. Residues: CACDTGGYWDTRQMFF.

In the case of this clone: The mismatch at residue 11 between this DNA's translation and the TCRdb protein of a much larger clone likely reflects a read error; the protein shown is translated from the DNA. This chain joins TRDV2 and TRDJ3, with 12 bases that match TRDD3. Germline V gene sequence: CDR1 GEAIGNYY, CDR2 EKD. Losses at the gene ends were 2 bases for V and 5 bases for J; bases not matched to a gene: 6. The CDR3 length is 18 residues. The CDR3 bases are TGTGCCTGTGACAAAATACTGGGGGATACCAGGGACACCCGACAGATGTTTTTC. It specifies CACDKILGDTRDTRQMFF.

This clone was picked up a small number of times. A read error may produce the germline difference seen at one junction end. This chain links TRDV2 with TRDJ3; D gene ambiguous. The CDR3 is 18 residues long. CDR1 is GEAIGNYY, CDR2 EKD, per germline. As DNA, the CDR3 is TGTGCCTATGACACGGTGGGCGAAAGCTCCTGGGACACCCGACAGATGTTTTTC. This codes for CAYDTVGESSWDTRQMFF.

Points on this clone: The protein TCRdb gives is from a much larger clone and does not agree with this DNA's translation at residue 5, likely a read error; the protein shown here comes from the DNA. The chain combines TRDV2 with TRDJ2; D might be TRDD3 (6 bases). The CDR3 is 13 residues long. Trimming shortened V by 3 bases and J by 4 bases, and 8 bases separated the two germline ends. CDR1 and CDR2 (germline): GEAIGNYY, EKD. CDR3 DNA sequence: TGTGCCTGTGACGCCTGGGGGACAGCACAACTCTTCTTT. Translated: CACDAWGTAQLFF.

This clone has only a few counts. This chain links TRDV2 with TRDJ3; TRDD3 aligns across 7 bases. Trimming took 2 bases from V and 0 from J; bases not matched to a gene: 6. The CDR3 length is 18 residues. Germline V lookup: CDR1 GEAIGNYY, CDR2 EKD. CDR3 DNA: TGTGCCTGTGACAGTACTGGGGACGTCTCCTGGGACACCCGACAGATGTTTTTC. Protein product: CACDSTGDVSWDTRQMFF.

The rearrangement links TRDV2 to TRDJ3; 13 bases agree with TRDD3. This CDR3 has 21 amino acids. Losses at the gene ends were 0 bases for V and 0 bases for J; bases not matched to a gene: 7. The germline gives CDR1 GEAIGNYY, CDR2 EKD. The CDR3: CACDTFTGGYVSSWDTRQMFF. As DNA, the CDR3 is TGTGCCTGTGACACCTTTACTGGGGGATACGTGAGCTCCTGGGACACCCGACAGATGTTTTTC.

This clone has just a few counts. The V call is TRDV2, the J call TRDJ2, with 8 positions matching TRDD3. CDR1 is GEAIGNYY, CDR2 EKD, per germline. The length of the CDR3 is 17 residues. Trimming removed 4 bases from V and 0 bases from J; junction bases left unmatched: 9. CDR3 sequence: CACENNWGRPLTAQLFF. CDR3 sequence (DNA): TGTGCCTGTGAGAATAACTGGGGGCGACCTTTGACAGCACAACTCTTCTTT.

The chain uses TRDV2 and TRDJ3; 7 nucleotides align to TRDD3. Germline matching of the DNA provided the J gene here, since TCRdb leaves it blank. J gave up 0 bases and V 1 base, and 11 bases lay outside the gene matches. The CDR3 totals 20 residues. Germline V gene lookup returns CDR1 GEAIGNYY and CDR2 EKD. The CDR3 here is CACDTGGGDASSWDTRQMFF. The CDR3 DNA sequence: TGTGCCTGTGACACAGGTGGGGGAGACGCGAGCTCCTGGGACACCCGACAGATGTTTTTC.

Notes on this clone: One base separates it from a far larger clone, so it is likely a read error. The rearrangement uses TRDV2 and TRDJ2, with 10 bases aligning to TRDD3. The J gene is absent in TCRdb and was assigned here via DNA matching to germline. CDR1 and CDR2 (germline): GEAIGNYY, EKD. This CDR3 region has 14 residues. In nucleotides, the CDR3 is TGTGCCGGTGACATACTGGGGGATACAGCACAACTCTTCTTT. This sequence encodes CAGDILGDTAQLFF.

The V call is TRDV2, the J call TRDJ3; weak D call: TRDD3 (6 bases). In germline, CDR1 is GEAIGNYY, CDR2 EKD. The V gene lost 1 base and the J gene lost 0 bases, with 12 bases spanning the gap. The CDR3 has 18 amino acids. For the CDR3, the DNA is TGTGCCTGTGACACGATGGGGGCCAGCTCCTGGGACACCCGACAGATGTTTTTC. It encodes CACDTMGASSWDTRQMFF.

By share of the sample, this clone is medium-sized (0.01 to 0.1%). V gene TRDV2 combines with J gene TRDJ3; TRDD3 aligns across 9 bases. The CDR3 totals 20 residues. Trimming took 0 bases from V and 0 from J; bases not matched to a gene: 8. Germline CDR1 and CDR2: GEAIGNYY and EKD. The CDR3 region has the DNA TGTGCCTGTGACACCGTTCGGGTACTGGGGGACTCCTGGGACACCCGACAGATGTTTTTC. It translates to CACDTVRVLGDSWDTRQMFF.

This clone qualifies as medium-sized. The J gene is TRDJ2, the V gene TRDV2; TRDD3 matches at 10 bases. V gave up 2 bases and J gave up 6 bases; unmatched junction bases: 8. Germline V gene sequence: CDR1 GEAIGNYY, CDR2 EKD. The length of the CDR3 is 16 residues. As DNA, the CDR3 is TGTGCCTGTGACAGTCTACTGGGGGATCCCCCAGCACAACTCTTCTTT. This encodes CACDSLLGDPPAQLFF.

This chain connects TRDV2 to TRDJ3; 9 positions match TRDD3. TCRdb lists no J gene, so it was determined here by aligning the DNA to germline. The germline gives CDR1 GEAIGNYY, CDR2 EKD. V shed 2 bases and J 4 bases; nucleotides not matched to a gene: 8. The CDR3 spans 18 residues. The CDR3 loop reads CACDRRRGDTWDTRQMFF. The CDR3 DNA reads TGTGCCTGTGACAGGAGAAGGGGGGATACTTGGGACACCCGACAGATGTTTTTC.

This clone rates as medium-sized. The sample contains more than one DNA sequence encoding this CDR3. The gene calls are TRDV2 and TRDJ2; 7 positions agree with TRDD3. The V gene's germline CDR1 is GEAIGNYY and CDR2 EKD. The CDR3 totals 15 residues. V dropped 0 bases and J dropped 2; count of bases not matched to a gene: 2. This CDR3 is CACDTLGALTAQLFF. The CDR3 DNA is TGTGCCTGTGACACCCTGGGGGCCTTGACAGCACAACTCTTCTTT.

As regards this clone: The sample contains more than one DNA sequence encoding this CDR3. V usage is TRDV2 and J usage is TRDJ2, with a tentative D call TRDD3 (6 bases). TCRdb is silent on the J gene; assignment here came from matching the DNA to germline. The CDR3 contains 13 residues. CDR1 is GEAIGNYY, CDR2 EKD, per germline. The chain's CDR3 is CAWDTWGTAQLFF. The CDR3 bases are TGTGCATGGGACACCTGGGGGACAGCACAACTCTTCTTT.

This clone was observed a few times. This chain connects TRDV2 to TRDJ3, with D perhaps matching TRDD3 (6 bases). V lost 3 bases to trimming and J lost 0 bases, with 17 bases between them. The CDR3 length is 19 residues. The germline V gene has CDR1 GEAIGNYY and CDR2 EKD. CDR3 sequence: CACDAGDTRSSWDTRQMFF. The CDR3 DNA is TGTGCCTGTGACGCCGGAGATACGCGGAGCTCCTGGGACACCCGACAGATGTTTTTC.

Of note for this clone: The database protein in TCRdb disagrees with the DNA translation at residue 3; the sequence shown here was translated from the DNA. This chain connects TRDV2 to TRDJ2; D is unclear. There are 14 residues in the CDR3. Germline CDR1 GEAIGNYY, CDR2 EKD. DNA of the CDR3: TGTGCCCGTGACACCGTGGGTTTGACAGCACAACTCTTCTTT. Protein product: CARDTVGLTAQLFF.

This clone was detected only a few times. The chain links TRDV2 to TRDJ3; TRDD3 aligns across 10 bases. With V trimmed by 0 bases and J by 3 bases, 10 bases remained unmatched. CDR1 and CDR2 (germline): GEAIGNYY, EKD. The CDR3 has 20 residues. DNA of the CDR3: TGTGCCTGTGACACCGTACTGGGGGATCTAAGCTTCTGGGACACCCGACAGATGTTTTTC. Residues: CACDTVLGDLSFWDTRQMFF.

This clone appeared a few times. This sample also contains other DNA sequences that code for the same CDR3. This sequence joins TRDV2 and TRDJ3, with 11 bases that match TRDD3. V lost 4 bases to trimming and J lost 0 bases; unmatched junction nucleotides: 4. This CDR3 is built from 18 residues. The germline V gene has CDR1 GEAIGNYY and CDR2 EKD. CDR3 bases: TGTGCCTGTGATATACTGGGGGATAGCTCCTGGGACACCCGACAGATGTTTTTC. Residues: CACDILGDSSWDTRQMFF.

This clone has only a few counts. A much bigger clone sits one base away, suggesting this may be a read error. Distinct nucleotide sequences in the sample also encode this CDR3. CDR3 DNA: TGTGCCTGTGACACCACTGGGGGATACTGGGACACCCGACAGATGTTTTTC. The encoded protein is CACDTTGGYWDTRQMFF. The genes are TRDV2 and TRDJ3; 11 bases map to TRDD3. Germline V gives CDR1 GEAIGNYY, CDR2 EKD. The V segment lost 0 bases and the J segment 3 bases; nucleotides outside the gene matches: 0. The CDR3 totals 17 residues.

This clone is medium-sized by share. The V gene is TRDV2, the J gene TRDJ2, with TRDD3 as a possible D gene (5 bases). Between the trimmed V and J ends, which lost 0 bases and 6 bases, there was a span of 13 bases. This CDR3 spans 15 amino acids. From germline, CDR1 is GEAIGNYY and CDR2 EKD. In DNA form, the CDR3 reads TGTGCCTGTGACACCGTGGATAACAAGGCAGCACAACTCTTCTTT. Translating gives CACDTVDNKAAQLFF.